A single count supports the clone carrying this T cell receptor (beta chain). Its antigen is currently unknown. The V gene end was trimmed by 5 bases and the J gene end by 6 bases; junction bases not matched to a gene: 3. Germline V lookup: CDR1 LNHDA, CDR2 SQIVND (reference sequence). The CDR3 spans 12 residues. The sample is drawn from a study of cytomegalovirus exposure and HLA in healthy donors. Study findings and constraints: According to reports, the classifier identified cytomegalovirus status with high specificity and sensitivity.

Vbeta (60) and Jbeta (13) primers were used in the PCR. The method was immunoSEQ multiplex PCR; TCRdb's version includes in-frame clones alone and lacks a portion of them. The sample has around 70,000 clones; 70% to 75% are singletons. Input material: PBMCs. V and J are TRBV19 and TRBJ1-1, with TRBD1 matching 7 bases. This clonotype was sampled from a human donor in good health. The CDR3 loop is CASSGRGSEAFF. CDR3 bases: TGTGCCAGTAGTGGCAGGGGGTCTGAAGCTTTCTTT.